This T cell receptor (beta chain) was recorded in a study of blood T cell repertoires in COVID-19. Per the authors' pipeline: Amplification of reference gene primers was used by the study to estimate nucleated cell counts. Measured with immunoSEQ multiplex PCR; TCRdb has only the in-frame clones, and not every one. V and J calls plus clone size are reproduced from that table; the DNA served to infer D and trimming. The sample lists about 78,000 clones; around nine tenths were seen once. Source material: peripheral blood. The sequence was collected from a man aged 70-80 years with active or convalescent COVID-19.

CDR3 protein: CASSAGGGPDTQYF. The CDR3 coding sequence is TGTGCCAGCAGCGCCGGGGGAGGGCCGGATACGCAGTATTTT. The rearrangement joins TRBV9 to TRBJ2-3, with 7 bases matching TRBD2. This CDR3 contains 14 residues. V gave up 3 bases and J gave up 6 bases; unmatched junction bases: 7. Germline V gives CDR1 SGDLS, CDR2 YYNGEE. Filled out from reference TRBV9 and TRBJ2-3, the complete variable domain reads DSGVTQTPKHLITATGQRVTLRCSPRSGDLSVYWYQQSLDQGLQFLIQYYNGEERAKGNILERFSAQQFPDLHSELNLSSLELGDSALYFCASSAGGGPDTQYFGPGTRLTVL.